This entry describes one TCR beta chain. There is no known antigen for this receptor. Base-call qualities are not available, and no considerably larger clone is one nucleotide away. TCR alpha and beta chain libraries were amplified separately from the second PCR step onward. CMV status of each donor was established by measuring IFNgamma production from CD4+ T cells after fresh PBMCs were stimulated overnight with CMV viral lysate. CD4 T cells were positively selected using Miltenyi beads, after which CD8 T cells were positively selected from the CD4-negative fraction. After staining for CD3, CD4, CD8, CD45RA, CD27 and a live/dead dye, cells were sorted on a BD Aria II into four subsets based on CD45RA and CD27. Blood was obtained from three healthy volunteers, and the blood from each volunteer was fractionated into CD4 and CD8 T cells and subsequently into four differentiation subsets. Roughly 110 ml of peripheral blood was collected from each donor, and PBMC were isolated by Ficoll-Paque PLUS density-gradient centrifugation. Sorted cells were lysed in RLT buffer, after which RNA was extracted using a Qiagen RNeasy kit and stored at -80 degrees C.

The data derive from a study of naive and memory T cell subsets (dated by TCRdb to 2016 to 2017). Study-wide context: The study applied an open-source, UMI-based TCR alpha and beta sequencing pipeline to sorted naive and memory peripheral blood T cell subsets. The results of the functional CMV T cell responses matched the IgG serology results in every case. RNA was DNase-treated and reverse transcribed with TCR constant-region primers, mostly using SuperScript III.

The library was made by UMI-ligation and nested PCR. The beta constant-region primer was an equimolar mix of two oligonucleotides covering both TRBC1 and TRBC2. The ligated cDNA went through four rounds of PCR with nested alpha and beta constant-region primers together with the SP2 primer. T4 RNA ligase 1 ligated a single-stranded oligonucleotide carrying the SP2 primer and a 12-nucleotide UMI to the cDNA 3' end. Incubation of the ligation reaction lasted about 19-24 hours at 16 degrees C. To avoid over-amplification, PCR2 was usually performed as a SYBR Green qPCR and halted once a predetermined threshold was reached. All purifications after the first were performed with Agencourt AMPure XP magnetic beads. Libraries were quantified by Qubit and checked on a TapeStation, with a main peak expected near 650 bp. Pooled libraries were sequenced on an Illumina MiSeq with v2 2x251 paired-end kits, typically giving roughly 0.95-2.3 million reads per sample. Each sample's library went into the pool at approximately 4 nM, and roughly 4.5-7.5% PhiX was added to help with cluster recognition. The authors' pipeline ran thus. Using tag matching that tolerated one base-pair mismatch, Decombinator assigned V and J genes to FASTQ reads that had been processed by Demultiplexor. Collapsinator relied on UMIs to fix sequencing errors as well as frequency errors caused by PCR heterogeneity. TCRs were translated and CDR3s were extracted from the conserved cysteine to the FGXG phenylalanine by CDR3Translator, with non-productive sequences being flagged. Gini, Shannon entropy and inverse Simpson indices were calculated on repertoires subsampled to equal numbers of UMI-defined TCRs. Within the linear range, a power law was fitted to clonotype abundance distributions using maximum likelihood. When run on a single naive CD8 sample, MIGEC and the pipeline yielded similar UMI counts, similar unique TCR numbers and similar clonal distributions. Repertoires were searched for approximately 7,000 CMV-associated CDR3 sequences compiled from VDJdb and a published dataset. TCRdb's own reprocessing of the public reads used fastp at Q25 and MiXCR and kept productive beta chains. Each entry merges the rows of one CDR3 protein and shows their most common DNA and genes. TCRdb's processing, not the study's, gives the V and J calls here. The sample includes 95,000 to 150,000 distinct CDR3 sequences, with about 36% observed a single time. Of the sample, around 0.92% falls within the top ten clones.

The study at large found these results: The abundance of TCRs followed a power law with an exponent that differed between naive and memory subsets yet stayed consistent across the three individuals. A clonotype was defined as a single alpha or beta chain sequence rather than as a paired alpha/beta receptor. RNA-based TCR counts may be influenced by expression changes linked to T cell activation and differentiation. The repertoire findings for the naive and memory subsets could not be validated against a ground truth, as none was available. In both CD4 and CD8 cells, going from naive through CM, EM and EMRA, the Gini index went up while Shannon and inverse Simpson diversity went down. Once error correction was done, more than 95% of naive TCR sequences showed up just once, which made the naive abundance distributions much steeper than those of the memory subsets.

The sample consisted of central memory CD4+ T cells from blood. The cell subset or site label here, explained by the study, means: central memory, CD45RA- CD27+. The TCR originated in a human donor in good health.

The CDR3: CASRIGSQGGYTF. The nucleotides read TGTGCCAGCAGAATCGGGTCACAGGGTGGCTACACCTTC. The rearranged chain carries TRBV28 and TRBJ1-2, and TRBD1 may be the D gene, going by 6 matching bases. Spanning cysteine to phenylalanine, the CDR3 consists of 13 amino acids. CDR3 DNA only is kept here, 39 bases in frame from base 1. Taken from the germline V gene, the CDR1 and CDR2 loops are MDHEN and SYDVKM. Trimming at the junction amounts to 6 bases on V and 7 bases on J, and the germline ends lie 15 bases apart.